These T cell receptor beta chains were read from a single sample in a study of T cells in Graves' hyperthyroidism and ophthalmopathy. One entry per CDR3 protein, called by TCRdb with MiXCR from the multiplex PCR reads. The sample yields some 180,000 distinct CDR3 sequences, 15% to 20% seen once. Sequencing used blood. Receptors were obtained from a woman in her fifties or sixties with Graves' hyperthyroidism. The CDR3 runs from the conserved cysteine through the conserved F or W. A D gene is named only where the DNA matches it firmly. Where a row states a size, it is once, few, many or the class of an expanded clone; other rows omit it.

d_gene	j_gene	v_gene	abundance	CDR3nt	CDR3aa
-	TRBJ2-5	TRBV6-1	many	TGTGCCAGCAATGCATTGGGGGGCAGGGAGACCCAGTACTTC	CASNALGGRETQYF
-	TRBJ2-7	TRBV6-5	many	TGTGCCAGCAGTTATAGGGGGGGCAGGACCACCTACGAGCAGTACTTC	CASSYRGGRTTYEQYF
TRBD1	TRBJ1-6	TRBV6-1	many	TGTGCCAGCAGGGGGACAGGGGGCTTCTTTTCACCCCTCCACTTT	CASRGTGGFFSPLHF
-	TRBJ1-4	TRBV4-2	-	TGTGCCAGCAGCCAAGCTGGTAACGGAGGGCGCTTTGTAACTAATGAAAAACTGTTTTTT	CASSQAGNGGRFVTNEKLFF
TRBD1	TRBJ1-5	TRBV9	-	TGTGCCAGCAGCGTAGACGAGACAGGGGGCTCGCAGCCCCAGCATTTT	CASSVDETGGSQPQHF
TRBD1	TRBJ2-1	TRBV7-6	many	TGTGCCAGCAGCTTAAGACGTTTAGGACAGGGCTCCTACAATGAGCAGTTCTTC	CASSLRRLGQGSYNEQFF
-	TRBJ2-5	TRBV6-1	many	TGTGCCAGCAGTCCCGGCCCTCCGGGAGCGAGGGCCCAAGAGACCCAGTACTTC	CASSPGPPGARAQETQYF
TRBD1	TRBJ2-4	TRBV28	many	TGTGCCAGCCGACAGGGGACCAAAAACATTCAGTACTTC	CASRQGTKNIQYF
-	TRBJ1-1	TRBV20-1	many	TGCAGTGCTAAAACCTCGGGAGTGAACACTGAAGCTTTCTTT	CSAKTSGVNTEAFF
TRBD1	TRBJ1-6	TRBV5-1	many	TGCGCCAGCAGCTTGGATGGGACAGGAAGAAATTCACCCCTCCACTTT	CASSLDGTGRNSPLHF
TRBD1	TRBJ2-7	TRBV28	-	TGTGCCAGCAGTTTGACAGGGTTTTCCGAGCAGTACTTC	CASSLTGFSEQYF
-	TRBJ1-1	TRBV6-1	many	TGTGCCAGCAGACTTCAGATGAACACTGAAGCTTTCTTT	CASRLQMNTEAFF
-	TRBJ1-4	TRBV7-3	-	TGTGCCAGCAGCCATAGGGGGGCTAATGAAAAACTGTTTTTT	CASSHRGANEKLFF
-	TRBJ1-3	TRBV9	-	TGTGCCAGCAGCGTAGCCCCAGACGCCGATGGAAACACCATATATTTT	CASSVAPDADGNTIYF
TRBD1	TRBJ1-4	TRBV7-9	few	TGTGCCAGCAGCTTCGACAGGGAACATGAAAAACTGTTTTTT	CASSFDREHEKLFF
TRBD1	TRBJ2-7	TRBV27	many	TGTGCCAGCAGCCTGGGGACAGACTACGAGCAGTACTTC	CASSLGTDYEQYF
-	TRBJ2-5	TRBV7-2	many	TGTGCCAGCAGCTTGGGGGGACGCCACGGGGAGACCCAGTACTTC	CASSLGGRHGETQYF
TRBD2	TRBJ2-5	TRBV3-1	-	TGTGCCAGCAGCCAAGAGACCCGCGGGGGGGCCCCGAAGACCCAGTACTTC	CASSQETRGGAPKTQYF
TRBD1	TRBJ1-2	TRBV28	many	TGTGCCAGCAGTTCCCCGACAGGGGCTAACTATGGCTACACCTTC	CASSSPTGANYGYTF